This TCR beta chain is drawn from a study of T cells in Graves' hyperthyroidism and ophthalmopathy. Study results and limitations: Model output signaled ophthalmopathy a median approximately 6 months ahead of onset.

Each diagnosis drew on symptoms, thyroxine, TRAb, thyroid ultrasound and orbital computed tomography findings. The blood specimen was taken at initial hyperthyroidism diagnosis, before any ophthalmopathy symptoms. As concerns this clonotype: Antigen unknown.

Germline CDR1 and CDR2: MGHRA and YSYEKL. Trimming removed 1 base from V and 6 bases from J, with 13 bases in between. The CDR3 has 15 amino acids. Researchers took RNA transcripts and amplified the TCR beta CDR3 regions from them. Researchers ran a first-round RT-PCR on the TCR CDR3 using the HTBI primer set. TCRdb fed the multiplex PCR reads into MiXCR, producing one record per CDR3 protein. Among under 750,000 distinct CDR3 sequences, 18% were seen once, and the ten largest hold roughly a sixth. Sequences were obtained from blood. This sequence was found in a woman aged 45-65 years with Graves' hyperthyroidism that later progressed to Graves' ophthalmopathy. The genes are TRBV4-1 and TRBJ2-1, with D uncertain. This chain's CDR3 is CASSQGTETINEQFF. CDR3 nucleotide sequence: TGCGCCAGCAGCCAAGGAACTGAGACAATCAATGAGCAGTTCTTC.